This T cell receptor (beta chain) derives from a study of T cell repertoires in cytomegalovirus infection. This clonotype was seen at least ten times. As yet, its antigen is unknown. CDR1 and CDR2 (germline): SGHVS, FQNEAQ. The CDR3 length is 16 residues. V was cut by 1 base and J by 7 bases, with 19 bases left in between. Study-wide results and limits: The ex vivo response showed dominance by HLA-C-restricted CMV-specific TCR beta clonotypes.

Via MiXCR, TCRdb re-called the reads, giving one row per CDR3 protein. The repertoire has some 920,000 distinct CDR3 sequences, around a third of them found once; the top ten carry 11% to 15%. The chain carries TRBV7-8 and TRBJ1-1; D ambiguous. The sample in question was cultured CD8+ T cells from PBMCs, obtained from culture after CMV antigen stimulation. The origin of this receptor is a human donor in good health (CMV status not recorded). Some clones in this sample may be carry-over from other donors' samples. The CDR3 loop is CASSLEPPGRWGEAFF. The CDR3 DNA reads TGTGCCAGCAGCTTAGAACCGCCAGGCCGCTGGGGTGAAGCTTTCTTT.